This T cell receptor beta chain was captured in a study of cytomegalovirus exposure and HLA in healthy donors. The CDR3 covers 14 residues. V trimming: 0 bases; J trimming: 5 bases; junction bases outside the gene matches: 4. The germline V gene encodes CDR1 SGHRS and CDR2 YFSETQ. General study results and limits: In terms of immune exposure information, only CMV serostatus was available.

With 60 Vbeta and 13 Jbeta primers, the PCR was carried out. Assay: immunoSEQ multiplex PCR; the TCRdb copy retains only in-frame clones and omits some. In the table there are around 120,000 clones, about 60% of which are singletons. This clone was seen more than once but under ten times. Its antigen is still unknown. The chain recombines TRBV5-1 with TRBJ1-1, with 7 bases identical to TRBD1. Sample: PBMCs. The source of this sequence is a man aged 40-49 years in good health and CMV-seropositive. The CDR3 region is CASSLAAGGTEAFF. DNA for the CDR3: TGCGCCAGCAGCTTGGCCGCAGGGGGGACTGAAGCTTTCTTT.